This T cell receptor (beta chain) originates from a study of T cell clusters in autoimmune cytopenias. From germline, CDR1 is SGHNT and CDR2 YENEEA. This CDR3 has 15 residues. In terms of frequency, this clonotype is medium-sized. Each sample's input was around 250 ng genomic DNA, 35,000 to 40,000 genome equivalents. One tube held mixed TRB-A and TRB-B primer pools for touch-down PCR. TCRdb derives one entry per CDR3 protein from the multiplex PCR reads, leaving out DNA. Found here are about 12,000 distinct CDR3 sequences; the top ten clones hold about a quarter. The same sample was also used in a study of T cell repertoires in aging, cancer and after chemotherapy.

Specimen: peripheral blood. J is TRBJ2-6 and V is TRBV11-3. This sequence originates from a human donor in good health. The CDR3 loop reads CASSPEYGGANVLTF.